The following is a TCR beta chain sequence with its context. The antigen remains undetermined. Some clones are missing from TCRdb's copy, which holds only in-frame ones; the method was immunoSEQ multiplex PCR. The sample gives under 35,000 clones, about nine tenths of which show up once; about 50% is in the top ten. With 5 bases removed from V and 11 bases from J, the gap between germline ends came to 12 bases. This CDR3 has 11 amino acids. Per the germline V gene, CDR1 is LNHDA and CDR2 is SQIVND (reference sequence). This sample is part of a study of T cell responses to AZD1222 COVID-19 vaccine. Study-wide findings and caveats: Spike-specific TCR breadth and depth went up after people got two AZD1222 doses. Repertoires were obtained only post-peak T cell response.

This TCR derives from an adult in good health. This sample comprised peripheral blood, obtained on day 0 of AZD1222 vaccination. The V gene is TRBV19, the J gene TRBJ1-1, with a possible D match to TRBD1 (5 bases). The CDR3 DNA follows: TGTGCCAGTAGTGTCCGGGACGAGGCTTTCTTT. Translating it yields CASSVRDEAFF.